This T cell receptor beta chain came from a study of blood T cell repertoires in COVID-19. The CDR3 is made up of 17 amino acids. CDR1 is SGHTA, CDR2 FQGNSA, per germline. V gave up 1 base and J gave up 0 bases; unmatched junction bases: 4. In the original workflow: Reference gene primers were amplified, and this amplification served to estimate nucleated cell counts. Generated by immunoSEQ multiplex PCR, the TCRdb table keeps only in-frame clones and is missing some. That table is the source of V, J and clone size, and D and trimming were worked out from the DNA. The data show about 350,000 clones, with around 90% seen just once and roughly 9.9% held by the top ten.

This chain uses TRBV7-2 with TRBJ2-3, with 10 bases fitting TRBD2. This receptor was obtained from a young man with COVID-19, enrolled during active disease. The specimen was peripheral blood. The CDR3 spells CASSLEGTSVSTDTQYF. The CDR3 DNA reads TGTGCCAGCAGCTTAGAGGGGACTAGCGTTAGCACAGATACGCAGTATTTT.